The entry that follows covers one T cell receptor (beta chain) sequence. What it recognizes is unknown. The sample originates from a study of early T cells in non-severe SARS-CoV-2 infection. Turning to the study itself: Chains from this unsorted whole-blood bulk RNA could not be paired. Study-wide results and limits: Matching with VDJdb favored anti-spike CD8 responses (missing private and CD4 specificities).

The CDR3 sequence is 17 residues long. Germline lookup yields CDR1 SQVTM and CDR2 ANQGSEA. V shed 7 bases, J shed 1 base, and the junction held 10 bases outside the gene matches. Attachment of unique molecular identifiers was made to individual cDNA molecules. TCRdb used MiXCR to reprocess the 5' RACE reads, holding one entry per CDR3 protein. The sample records 55,000 to 75,000 distinct CDR3 sequences, around 13% being singletons. This sequence originates from an adult who was a healthcare worker with PCR-confirmed SARS-CoV-2 infection or an uninfected control (not recorded which). V gene TRBV29-1 combines with J gene TRBJ2-3, with 14 bases lining up with TRBD2. Sequences were obtained from whole blood. The DNA of the CDR3 is TGCAGCGCCGGAAGGGGACTAGCGGGGGCGGGCACAGATACGCAGTATTTT. It encodes CSAGRGLAGAGTDTQYF.